The 8 T cell receptor beta chains in this list originate from one sample, sequenced in a study of T cell responses to AZD1222 COVID-19 vaccine (dated by TCRdb to the early 2020s). The library was generated by the immunoSEQ multiplex PCR assay. The table comes from immuneACCESS by way of TCRdb, which keeps in-frame sequences with V and J called. Part of the clones is missing from these tables; in studies checked, under half for an unresolved V gene and the rest for unknown reasons. The sample table lists 65,000 to 85,000 clones, roughly 90% of them with a count of one. The top ten clonotypes cover about a tenth of the sample. The sample's time point label, decoded: baseline before first vaccination. This sample comprised peripheral blood, obtained on day 0 of AZD1222 vaccination. All receptors derive from an adult in good health.

The rearrangement uses TRBV10-3 and TRBJ1-3, with D perhaps TRBD1 (5 bases). V was cut by 10 bases and J by 10 bases, with 17 bases left in between. The CDR3 is 12 residues long. The germline gives CDR1 ENHRY, CDR2 SYGVKD. The CDR3 DNA is TGTGCCACCAGGGAAACAGATCGGACCATATATTTT. Residues: CATRETDRTIYF.

This sequence joins TRBV11-3 and TRBJ2-5; the D is unclear. Germline V gene lookup returns CDR1 SGHNT and CDR2 YENEEA. This CDR3 region has 13 residues. Trimming stripped 4 bases from V and 9 bases from J, with 15 bases between. The CDR3 sequence is CASSYLSTGAQYF. In DNA, the CDR3 is TGTGCCAGCAGCTACCTATCTACTGGGGCCCAGTACTTC.

J is TRBJ1-1 and V is TRBV29-1, with a possible D match to TRBD1 (5 bases). Per germline, CDR1 SQVTM and CDR2 ANQGSEA. The CDR3 spans 15 residues. V was shortened by 6 bases and J by 0 bases, with 17 bases between the two germline ends. Here the CDR3 DNA reads TGCAGCGTGACCCAGGGTCGGATAATGAACACTGAAGCTTTCTTT. It codes for CSVTQGRIMNTEAFF.

The genes are TRBV6-5 and TRBJ1-1; 7 nucleotides line up with TRBD1. This CDR3 region has 14 residues. J was trimmed by 0 bases and V by 11 bases; bases with no gene match: 9. Germline loops: CDR1 MNHEY, CDR2 SVGAGI. The chain's CDR3 is CASGRGSMNTEAFF. The CDR3, as DNA: TGTGCCTCTGGCAGGGGGTCCATGAACACTGAAGCTTTCTTT.

This chain connects TRBV6-5 to TRBJ2-1, with 11 nucleotides matching TRBD2. Losses at the gene ends were 8 bases for V and 12 bases for J; bases not matched to a gene: 12. The CDR3 has 14 amino acids. Germline V gene sequence: CDR1 MNHEY, CDR2 SVGAGI. CDR3: CASAGTSGPRVQFF. Written as DNA, the CDR3 is TGTGCCAGCGCCGGGACTAGCGGTCCTAGGGTGCAGTTCTTC.

This clone has only one observation. The CDR3 DNA follows: TGCGCCAGCAGCTATTTCGGGCGTAACCCTGAAGCTTTCTTT. Translating it yields CASSYFGRNPEAFF. The V call is TRBV5-1, the J call TRBJ1-1, with no clear D. The germline CDR1 and CDR2 sequences are SGHRS and YFSETQ. This CDR3 is 14 amino acids long. V lost 3 bases, J lost 6 bases, and 15 bases lay in between.

The genes are TRBV13 and TRBJ2-1; D gene ambiguous. Germline lookup yields CDR1 PRHDT and CDR2 FYEKMQ (reference sequence). V lost 0 bases and J lost 0, with 6 bases in between. The CDR3 loop spans 15 amino acids. The CDR3 region is CASSLGDSSYNEQFF. CDR3 bases: TGTGCCAGCAGCTTAGGCGATAGCTCCTACAATGAGCAGTTCTTC.

This clone was seen just once. The V call is TRBV29-1, the J call TRBJ2-3; D might be TRBD2 (6 bases). CDR1 is SQVTM and CDR2 is ANQGSEA in the germline V gene. The CDR3 extends over 15 amino acids. V lost 5 bases, J lost 3 bases, and 18 bases lay in between. CDR3 sequence (DNA): TGCAGCGTTCGGGGGAGCAGAAGACGGACAGATACGCAGTATTTT. Its protein is CSVRGSRRRTDTQYF.